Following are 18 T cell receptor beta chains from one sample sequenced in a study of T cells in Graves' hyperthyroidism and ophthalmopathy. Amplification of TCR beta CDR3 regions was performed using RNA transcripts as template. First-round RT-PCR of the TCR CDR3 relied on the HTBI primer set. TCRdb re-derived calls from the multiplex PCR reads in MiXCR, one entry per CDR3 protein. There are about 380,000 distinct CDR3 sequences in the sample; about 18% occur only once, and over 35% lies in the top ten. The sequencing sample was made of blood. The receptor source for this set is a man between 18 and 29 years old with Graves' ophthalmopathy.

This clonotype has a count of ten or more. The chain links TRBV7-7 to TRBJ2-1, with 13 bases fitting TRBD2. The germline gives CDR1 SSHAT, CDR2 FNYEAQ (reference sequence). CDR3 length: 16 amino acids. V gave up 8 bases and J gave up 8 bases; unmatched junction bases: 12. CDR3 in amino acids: CASGLGLAGSGDEQFF. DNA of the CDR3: TGTGCCAGCGGCCTGGGACTAGCGGGGTCCGGGGATGAGCAGTTCTTC.

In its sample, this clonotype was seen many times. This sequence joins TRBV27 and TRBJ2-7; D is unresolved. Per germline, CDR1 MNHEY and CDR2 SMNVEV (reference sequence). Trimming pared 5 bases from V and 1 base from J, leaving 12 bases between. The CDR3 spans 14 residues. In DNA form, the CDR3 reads TGTGCCAGCAGTCCTCCAGGCAGTTCCTACGAGCAGTACTTC. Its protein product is CASSPPGSSYEQYF.

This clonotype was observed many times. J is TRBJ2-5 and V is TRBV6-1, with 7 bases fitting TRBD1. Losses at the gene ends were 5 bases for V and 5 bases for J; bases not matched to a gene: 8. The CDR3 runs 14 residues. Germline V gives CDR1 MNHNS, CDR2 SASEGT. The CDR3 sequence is CASSPGGFRETQYF. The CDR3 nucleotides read TGTGCCAGCAGTCCAGGGGGATTCAGGGAGACCCAGTACTTC.

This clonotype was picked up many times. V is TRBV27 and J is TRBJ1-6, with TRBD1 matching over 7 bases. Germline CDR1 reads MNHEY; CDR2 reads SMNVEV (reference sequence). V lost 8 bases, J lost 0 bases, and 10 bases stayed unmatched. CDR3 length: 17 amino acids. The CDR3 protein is CASAPNRGSSYNSPLHF. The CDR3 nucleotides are TGTGCCAGCGCTCCCAACAGGGGAAGCTCCTATAATTCACCCCTCCACTTT.

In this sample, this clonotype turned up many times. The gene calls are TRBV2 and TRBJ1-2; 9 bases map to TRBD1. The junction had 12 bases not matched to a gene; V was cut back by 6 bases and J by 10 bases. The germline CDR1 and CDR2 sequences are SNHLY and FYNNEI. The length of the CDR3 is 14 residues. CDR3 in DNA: TGTGCCAGCAGCGCCCACCGGGACAGGGTTGTCTACACCTTC. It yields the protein CASSAHRDRVVYTF.

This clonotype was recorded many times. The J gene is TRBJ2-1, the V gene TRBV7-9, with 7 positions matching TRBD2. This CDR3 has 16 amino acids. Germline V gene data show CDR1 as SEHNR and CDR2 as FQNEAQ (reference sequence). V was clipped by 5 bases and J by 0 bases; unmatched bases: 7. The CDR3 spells CASSPKGLRSYNEQFF. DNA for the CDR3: TGTGCCAGCAGCCCCAAGGGACTACGCTCCTACAATGAGCAGTTCTTC.

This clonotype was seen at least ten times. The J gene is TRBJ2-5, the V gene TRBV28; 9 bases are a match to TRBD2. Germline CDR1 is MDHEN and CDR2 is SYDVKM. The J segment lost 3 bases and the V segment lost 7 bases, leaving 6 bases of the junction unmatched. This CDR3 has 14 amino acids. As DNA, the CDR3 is TGTGCCAGCAAACTTAGCGGGGGAGAAGAGACCCAGTACTTC. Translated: CASKLSGGEETQYF.

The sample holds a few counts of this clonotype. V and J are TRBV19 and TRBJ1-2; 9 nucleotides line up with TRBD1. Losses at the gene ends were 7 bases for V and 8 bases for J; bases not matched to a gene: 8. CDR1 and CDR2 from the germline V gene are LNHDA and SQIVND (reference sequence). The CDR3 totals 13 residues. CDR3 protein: CASTPDRGRGYTF. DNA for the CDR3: TGTGCCAGTACCCCGGACAGGGGAAGGGGCTACACCTTC.

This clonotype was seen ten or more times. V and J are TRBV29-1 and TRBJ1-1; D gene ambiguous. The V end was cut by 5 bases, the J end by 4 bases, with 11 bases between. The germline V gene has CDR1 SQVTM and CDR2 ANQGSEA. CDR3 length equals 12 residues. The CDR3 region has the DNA TGCAGCGTTAACCGGGAGGGCACTGAAGCTTTCTTT. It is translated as CSVNREGTEAFF.

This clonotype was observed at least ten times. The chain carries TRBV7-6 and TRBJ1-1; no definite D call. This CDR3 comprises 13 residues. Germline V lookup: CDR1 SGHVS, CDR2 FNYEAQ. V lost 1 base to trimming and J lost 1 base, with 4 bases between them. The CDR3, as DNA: TGTGCCAGCAGCTTAGAACAGAACACTGAAGCTTTCTTT. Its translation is CASSLEQNTEAFF.

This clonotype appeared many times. Here the CDR3 reads CASRFWGQDTEAFF. In DNA, the CDR3 is TGTGCCAGCAGGTTTTGGGGACAGGACACTGAAGCTTTCTTT. The chain employs TRBV11-2 and TRBJ1-1; TRBD1 aligns across 8 bases. The junction had 6 bases not matched to a gene; V was cut back by 6 bases and J by 3 bases. CDR1 and CDR2 from the germline V gene are SGHAT and FQNNGV. The CDR3 consists of 14 residues.

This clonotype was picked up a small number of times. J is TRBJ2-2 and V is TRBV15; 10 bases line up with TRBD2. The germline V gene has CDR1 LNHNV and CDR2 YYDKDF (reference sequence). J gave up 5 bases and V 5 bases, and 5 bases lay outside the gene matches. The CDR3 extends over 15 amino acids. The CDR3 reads CATSAKRGGTGELFF. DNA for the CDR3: TGTGCCACCAGCGCAAAGCGGGGGGGGACCGGGGAGCTGTTTTTT.

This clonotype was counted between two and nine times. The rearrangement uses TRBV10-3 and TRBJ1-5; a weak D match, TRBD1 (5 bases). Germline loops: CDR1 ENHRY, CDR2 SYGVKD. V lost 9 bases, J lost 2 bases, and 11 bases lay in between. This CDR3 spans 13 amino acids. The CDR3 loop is CAMGREGNQPQHF. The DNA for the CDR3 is TGTGCCATGGGCAGGGAGGGCAATCAGCCCCAGCATTTT.

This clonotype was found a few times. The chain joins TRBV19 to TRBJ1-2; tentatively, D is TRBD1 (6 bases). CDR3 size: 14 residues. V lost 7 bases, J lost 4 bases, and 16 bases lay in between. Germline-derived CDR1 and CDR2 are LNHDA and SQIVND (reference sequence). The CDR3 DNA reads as TGTGCCAGTAACGAGGGGACAAACCGCTATGGCTACACCTTC. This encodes CASNEGTNRYGYTF.

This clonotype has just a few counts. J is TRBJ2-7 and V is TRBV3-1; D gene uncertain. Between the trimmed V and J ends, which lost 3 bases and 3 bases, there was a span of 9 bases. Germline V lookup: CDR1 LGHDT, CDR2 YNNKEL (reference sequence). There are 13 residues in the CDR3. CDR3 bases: TGTGCCAGCAGCCAGGGGTTATTCTACGAGCAGTACTTC. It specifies CASSQGLFYEQYF.

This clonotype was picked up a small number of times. The CDR3 nucleotides are TGTGCCAGCAGCTCCAGCGTGACAGGGACTGGTCACATTCAGTACTTC. The encoded protein is CASSSSVTGTGHIQYF. V is TRBV12-3 or TRBV12-4 and J is TRBJ2-4, with D maybe TRBD1 (7 bases). Trimming took off 6 bases at V and 8 bases at J, with 23 bases between the two ends. This CDR3 region has 16 residues.

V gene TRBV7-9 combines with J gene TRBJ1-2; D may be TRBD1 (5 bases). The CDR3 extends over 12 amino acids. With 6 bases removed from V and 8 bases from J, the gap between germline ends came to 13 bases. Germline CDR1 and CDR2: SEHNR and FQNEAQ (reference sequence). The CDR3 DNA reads TGTGCCAGCAGTCGGGACTCTTGGGGCTACACCTTC. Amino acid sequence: CASSRDSWGYTF.

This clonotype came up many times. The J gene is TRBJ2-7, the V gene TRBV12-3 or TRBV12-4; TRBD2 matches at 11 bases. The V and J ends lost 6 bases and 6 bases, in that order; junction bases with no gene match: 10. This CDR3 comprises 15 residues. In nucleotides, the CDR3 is TGTGCCAGCAGCTCACTAGCGGGGGTCCGGGGCGAGCAGTACTTC. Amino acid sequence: CASSSLAGVRGEQYF.